Shown below are 4 T cell receptor beta chains from a single sample sequenced in a study of blood T cell repertoires in COVID-19. Clones were read by immunoSEQ multiplex PCR, and TCRdb kept only the in-frame ones, dropping some. The repertoire holds fewer than 450,000 clones, less than 95% seen once, with approximately 0.65% in the top ten. Specimen: PBMCs or T cells enriched from blood (not recorded which). The receptor source for this set is a man between 18 and 29 years old who had recovered from COVID-19.

CDR3 in amino acids: CASRPDRVNEKLFF. CDR3 in DNA: TGTGCCAGCAGACCGGACAGGGTAAATGAAAAACTGTTTTTT. The V gene is TRBV28, the J gene TRBJ1-4; TRBD1 matches at 8 bases. V dropped 6 bases and J dropped 5; count of bases not matched to a gene: 5. This CDR3 has 14 amino acids. Germline CDR1 and CDR2: MDHEN and SYDVKM.

The chain employs TRBV18 and TRBJ2-3; 7 nucleotides match TRBD1. Trimming removed 0 bases from V and 2 bases from J; junction bases left unmatched: 5. CDR3 size: 16 residues. The germline gives CDR1 KGHSH, CDR2 LQKENI. CDR3 coding DNA: TGTGCCAGCTCACCACCGAAGGGGGCGCTCACAGATACGCAGTATTTT. Residues: CASSPPKGALTDTQYF.

V and J are TRBV10-2 and TRBJ1-5; 8 positions agree with TRBD1. Unmatched junction bases numbered 4, after V lost 5 bases and J lost 4 bases. CDR3 length: 14 amino acids. Germline lookup yields CDR1 WSHSY and CDR2 SAAADI. The CDR3 is CASSKTGENQPQHF. CDR3 coding DNA: TGCGCCAGCAGTAAGACAGGGGAAAATCAGCCCCAGCATTTT.

This clone was counted only a few times. Different DNA sequences within this sample yield the same CDR3. This chain joins TRBV11-3 and TRBJ1-1; possible D gene TRBD1, 6 bases. From germline, CDR1 is SGHNT and CDR2 YENEEA. V was trimmed by 5 bases and J by 1 base, leaving 11 bases between them. The CDR3 runs to 14 residues. CDR3: CASSKGQSNTEAFF. The CDR3 region has the DNA TGTGCCAGCAGCAAAGGACAGTCGAACACTGAAGCTTTCTTT. Full variable domain (rest looked up from reference TRBV11-3 and TRBJ1-1): EAGVVQSPRYKIIEKKQPVAFWCNPISGHNTLYWYLQNLGQGPELLIRYENEEAVDDSQLPKDRFSAERLKGVDSTLKIQPAELGDSAVYLCASSKGQSNTEAFFGQGTRLTVV.